The 20 T cell receptor beta chains given below trace back to one sample, sequenced in a study of blood T cell repertoires in COVID-19. Assay: immunoSEQ multiplex PCR; the TCRdb copy retains only in-frame clones and omits some. The sample consists of tens of thousands of clones, over 85% of them appearing once. The sequenced material came from peripheral blood. The receptors come from a man aged 50-59 years with acute or convalescent COVID-19.

This clone was seen once. This rearrangement joins TRBV24-1 to TRBJ1-2; 9 nucleotides agree with TRBD1. Looked up from germline, CDR1 is KGHDR and CDR2 is SFDVKD. The CDR3 spans 18 residues. V shed 2 bases and J 0 bases; nucleotides not matched to a gene: 9. The DNA for the CDR3 is TGTGCCACCAGTGATTCCCAACTACAGGGGGCAGCTAACTATGGCTACACCTTC. Residues: CATSDSQLQGAANYGYTF.

The J gene is TRBJ2-1, the V gene TRBV7-9; 7 nucleotides align to TRBD1. The CDR3 is 13 amino acids. Germline CDR1 SEHNR, CDR2 FQNEAQ (reference sequence). Trimming cost V 5 bases and J 10 bases; bases outside gene matches: 8. CDR3 in amino acids: CASSPRTGGEQFF. The CDR3 nucleotides read TGTGCCAGCAGCCCAAGGACAGGTGGAGAGCAGTTCTTC.

The chain employs TRBV19 and TRBJ2-4; D perhaps matches TRBD2 (6 bases). Germline V CDR1 and CDR2: LNHDA, SQIVND (reference sequence). V lost 7 bases and J 6 bases, leaving 16 bases between the germline ends. The CDR3 sequence is 14 residues long. The CDR3 here is CASKDGGLRNIQYF. In DNA form, the CDR3 reads TGTGCCAGTAAAGATGGGGGACTTAGAAACATTCAGTACTTC.

The DNA of the CDR3 is TGTGCTAGTGGTTTGGGCGGGGGGTTCTCCTACAATGAGCAGTTCTTC. Translation: CASGLGGGFSYNEQFF. V usage is TRBV12-5 and J usage is TRBJ2-1, with 8 bases aligning to TRBD2. Germline V gives CDR1 LGHNT, CDR2 FRNRAP. Trimming took 1 base from V and 0 from J; bases not matched to a gene: 2. CDR3 length: 16 amino acids.

V and J are TRBV19 and TRBJ1-1; TRBD1 aligns across 12 bases. Losses at the gene ends were 5 bases for V and 5 bases for J; bases not matched to a gene: 9. The CDR3 spans 16 residues. Germline CDR1 and CDR2: LNHDA and SQIVND (reference sequence). The CDR3 DNA is TGTGCCAGTAGTGGTCGGGACAGGGGGCTGGATACTGAAGCTTTCTTT. Protein sequence: CASSGRDRGLDTEAFF.

This clone was detected a few times. The chain has TRBV5-1 and TRBJ1-5; a weak D match, TRBD1 (5 bases). V gave up 0 bases and J gave up 4 bases, with 11 bases separating them. Germline V gene sequence: CDR1 SGHRS, CDR2 YFSETQ. This CDR3 region has 15 residues. CDR3 protein: CASSLGQGRNQPQHF. CDR3 nucleotides: TGCGCCAGCAGCTTGGGGCAGGGCAGGAATCAGCCCCAGCATTTT.

V usage is TRBV18 and J usage is TRBJ1-4; the D is unclear. Germline values: CDR1 KGHSH, CDR2 LQKENI. V lost 3 bases and J lost 2, with 13 bases in between. The CDR3 spans 16 residues. CDR3 DNA: TGTGCCAGCTCACCTGCGTTGAGGGTGACTAATGAAAAACTGTTTTTT. It is translated as CASSPALRVTNEKLFF.

The chain combines TRBV6-6 with TRBJ1-2, with 7 bases lining up with TRBD1. The CDR3 covers 15 residues. Looked up from germline, CDR1 is MNHNY and CDR2 is SVGAGI (reference sequence). Trimming cost V 0 bases and J 8 bases; bases outside gene matches: 9. CDR3 amino acids: CASSYSTDRTEGYTF. The CDR3 DNA reads as TGTGCCAGCAGTTACTCGACGGACAGGACCGAGGGCTACACCTTC.

This clone was detected only a few times. The rearrangement joins TRBV18 to TRBJ2-1; 9 positions agree with TRBD2. The CDR3 is 15 amino acids. Germline V lookup: CDR1 KGHSH, CDR2 LQKENI. Trimming took 5 bases from V and 7 from J; bases not matched to a gene: 9. The CDR3 DNA sequence: TGTGCCAGCTCAACCGGACTAGCGCTCGGGAATGAGCAGTTCTTC. Amino acid sequence: CASSTGLALGNEQFF.

The chain combines TRBV7-3 with TRBJ1-2; possibly TRBD1 for D (5 bases). From germline, CDR1 is SGHTA and CDR2 FQGTGA. This CDR3 is 13 amino acids long. The V end lost 4 bases, the J end lost 5 bases, and 11 bases lay between the germline ends. The CDR3: CASSSHGGYGYTF. The CDR3 DNA reads as TGTGCCAGCAGCTCCCACGGGGGGTATGGCTACACCTTC.

The CDR3 spells CASASQGNQPQHF. CDR3 bases: TGTGCCAGCGCCTCACAGGGGAATCAGCCCCAGCATTTT. The V and J genes are TRBV7-9 and TRBJ1-5; TRBD1 agrees at 7 bases. This CDR3 has 13 residues. Germline CDR1 SEHNR, CDR2 FQNEAQ (reference sequence). The V gene end was trimmed by 8 bases and the J gene end by 4 bases; junction bases not matched to a gene: 5.

The genes are TRBV6-2 or TRBV6-3 and TRBJ1-5, with 7 bases fitting TRBD1. The CDR3 sequence is 15 residues long. From germline, CDR1 is MNHEY and CDR2 SVGEGT. Trimming cost V 5 bases and J 3 bases; bases outside gene matches: 7. CDR3 DNA sequence: TGTGCCAGCAGTAAACCGGGACAGACCAATCAGCCCCAGCATTTT. It is translated as CASSKPGQTNQPQHF.

This clone came up a few times. The CDR3 loop reads CASSEQAGANVLTF. In DNA, the CDR3 is TGTGCCAGCAGCGAACAGGCGGGGGCCAACGTCCTGACTTTC. The chain has TRBV7-2 and TRBJ2-6; tentative D call: TRBD1 (5 bases). Trimming cost V 5 bases and J 4 bases, with 9 bases left between them. The CDR3 is 14 residues long. Germline-derived CDR1 and CDR2 are SGHTA and FQGNSA.

The V gene is TRBV4-3, the J gene TRBJ2-1; D is possibly TRBD2 (5 bases). The CDR3 has 17 amino acids. From germline, CDR1 is LGHNA and CDR2 YSLEER. V was trimmed by 3 bases and J by 4 bases, leaving 19 bases between them. CDR3 region: CASSQELTNTGYNEQFF. The CDR3 DNA is TGCGCCAGCAGCCAGGAACTGACTAACACGGGGTACAATGAGCAGTTCTTC.

The chain uses TRBV18 and TRBJ1-5; D unresolved. The CDR3 totals 12 residues. Deletions cut 3 bases from V and 5 bases from J, with 5 bases between. In germline, CDR1 is KGHSH, CDR2 LQKENI. As DNA, the CDR3 is TGTGCCAGCTCACCCCCAGATCAGCCCCAGCATTTT. This encodes CASSPPDQPQHF.

This clone was seen a handful of times. This chain connects TRBV7-9 to TRBJ2-7, with D hard to call. Germline CDR1 is SEHNR and CDR2 is FQNEAQ (reference sequence). This CDR3 region has 12 residues. Trimming took off 1 base at V and 12 bases at J, with 13 bases between the two ends. CDR3 amino acids: CASSLVGESRYF. CDR3 nucleotides: TGTGCCAGCAGCTTAGTGGGCGAGAGCCGGTACTTC.

CDR3: CASSLTGQNEQFF. CDR3 nucleotides: TGTGCCAGCAGCTTGACAGGCCAAAATGAGCAGTTCTTC. V and J are TRBV6-2 or TRBV6-3 and TRBJ2-1, with a tentative D call TRBD1 (6 bases). Germline values: CDR1 MNHEY, CDR2 SVGEGT. The CDR3 spans 13 residues. Between the trimmed V and J ends, which lost 6 bases and 7 bases, there was a span of 13 bases.

V is TRBV6-1 and J is TRBJ1-1, with D tentatively TRBD1 (6 bases). Trimming left V 3 bases short and J 1 base short, with 6 bases between. The CDR3 is 13 residues long. From germline, CDR1 is MNHNS and CDR2 SASEGT. The CDR3 is CASSEGQNTEAFF. The CDR3 DNA follows: TGTGCCAGCAGTGAGGGACAGAACACTGAAGCTTTCTTT.

The CDR3 loop reads CASSQVAGGGSGANVLTF. CDR3 sequence (DNA): TGTGCCAGCAGCCAAGTGGCAGGGGGAGGCTCTGGGGCCAACGTCCTGACTTTC. The rearrangement uses TRBV4-2 and TRBJ2-6, with D possibly TRBD1 on 7 matching bases. Germline V CDR1 and CDR2: LGHNA, YNFKEQ. Trimming removed 1 base from V and 0 bases from J, with 13 bases in between. The CDR3 covers 18 residues.

This clone was recorded a few times. This chain uses TRBV6-5 with TRBJ2-7; D perhaps matches TRBD2 (5 bases). Looked up from germline, CDR1 is MNHEY and CDR2 is SVGAGI. The CDR3 loop spans 13 amino acids. The ends were cut back, 7 bases at V and 4 bases at J, with 14 bases in the middle. CDR3 amino acids: CASKGGGLYEQYF. The CDR3 DNA sequence: TGTGCCAGCAAAGGAGGAGGCCTATACGAGCAGTACTTC.